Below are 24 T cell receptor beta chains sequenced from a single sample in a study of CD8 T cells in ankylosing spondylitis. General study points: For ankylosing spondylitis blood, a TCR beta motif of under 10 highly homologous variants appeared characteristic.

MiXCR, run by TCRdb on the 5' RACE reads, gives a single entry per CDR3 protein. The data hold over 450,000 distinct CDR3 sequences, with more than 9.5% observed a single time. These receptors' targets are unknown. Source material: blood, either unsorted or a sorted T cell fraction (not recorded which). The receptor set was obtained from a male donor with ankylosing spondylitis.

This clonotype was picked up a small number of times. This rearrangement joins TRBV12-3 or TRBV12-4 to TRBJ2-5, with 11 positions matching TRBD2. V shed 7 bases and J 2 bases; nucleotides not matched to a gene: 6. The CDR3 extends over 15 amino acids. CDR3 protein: CASIQTSGKQETQYF. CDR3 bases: TGTGCCAGCATCCAGACTAGCGGGAAACAAGAGACCCAGTACTTC.

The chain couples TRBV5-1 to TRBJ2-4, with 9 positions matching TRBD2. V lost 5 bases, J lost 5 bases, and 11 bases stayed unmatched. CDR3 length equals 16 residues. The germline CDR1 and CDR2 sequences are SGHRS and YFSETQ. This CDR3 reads CASSPYAGGPQNIQYF. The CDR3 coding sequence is TGCGCCAGCAGTCCGTACGCGGGAGGGCCGCAAAACATTCAGTACTTC.

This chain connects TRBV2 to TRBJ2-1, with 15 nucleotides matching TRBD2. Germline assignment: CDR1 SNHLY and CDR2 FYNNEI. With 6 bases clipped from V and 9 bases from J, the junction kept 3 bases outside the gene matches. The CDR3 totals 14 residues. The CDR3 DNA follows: TGTGCCAGCAGACCGGGACTAGCGGGAGGTGAGCAGTTCTTC. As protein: CASRPGLAGGEQFF.

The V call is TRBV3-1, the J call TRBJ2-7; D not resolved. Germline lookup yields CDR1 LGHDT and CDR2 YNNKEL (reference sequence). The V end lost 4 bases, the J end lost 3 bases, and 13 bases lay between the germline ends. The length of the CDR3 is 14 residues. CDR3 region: CASSPPVKSYEQYF. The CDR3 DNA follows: TGTGCCAGCAGCCCCCCGGTGAAGAGCTACGAGCAGTACTTC.

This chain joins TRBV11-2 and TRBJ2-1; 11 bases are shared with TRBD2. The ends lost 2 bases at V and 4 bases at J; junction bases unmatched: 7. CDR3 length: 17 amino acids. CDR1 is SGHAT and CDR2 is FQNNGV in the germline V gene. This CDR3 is CASSLYSGTSGYNEQFF. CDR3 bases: TGTGCCAGCAGCTTATACTCCGGGACTAGCGGTTACAATGAGCAGTTCTTC. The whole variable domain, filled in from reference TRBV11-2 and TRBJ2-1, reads EAGVAQSPRYKIIEKRQSVAFWCNPISGHATLYWYQQILGQGPKLLIQFQNNGVVDDSQLPKDRFSAERLKGVDSTLKIQPAKLEDSAVYLCASSLYSGTSGYNEQFFGPGTRLTVL.

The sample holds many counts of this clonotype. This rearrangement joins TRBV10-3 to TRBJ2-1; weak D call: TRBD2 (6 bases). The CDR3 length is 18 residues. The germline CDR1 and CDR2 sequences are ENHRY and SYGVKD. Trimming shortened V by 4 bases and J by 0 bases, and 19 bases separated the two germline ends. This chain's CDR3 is CAISGTSSGSGSYNEQFF. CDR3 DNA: TGTGCCATCAGTGGAACTTCCTCCGGGAGTGGCTCCTACAATGAGCAGTTCTTC.

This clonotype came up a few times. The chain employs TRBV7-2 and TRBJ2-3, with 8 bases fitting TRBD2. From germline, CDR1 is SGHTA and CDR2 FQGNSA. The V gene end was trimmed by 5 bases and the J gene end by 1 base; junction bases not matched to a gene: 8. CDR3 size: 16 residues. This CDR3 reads CASSAPRGRRTDTQYF. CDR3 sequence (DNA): TGTGCCAGCAGCGCCCCTCGCGGGAGGCGCACAGATACGCAGTATTTT.

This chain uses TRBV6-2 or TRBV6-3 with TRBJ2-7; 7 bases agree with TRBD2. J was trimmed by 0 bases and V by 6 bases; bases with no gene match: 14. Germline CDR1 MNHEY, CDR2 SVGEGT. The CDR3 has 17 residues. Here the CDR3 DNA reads TGTGCCAGCAGGCCAACCCCTAGCGGCCCTAGCTCCTACGAGCAGTACTTC. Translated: CASRPTPSGPSSYEQYF.

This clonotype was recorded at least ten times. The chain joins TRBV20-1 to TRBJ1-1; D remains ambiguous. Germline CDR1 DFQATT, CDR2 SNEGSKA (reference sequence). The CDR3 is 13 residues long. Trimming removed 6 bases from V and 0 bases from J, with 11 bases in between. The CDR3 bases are TGCAGTGCCCGCGCCGGGGTGAACACTGAAGCTTTCTTT. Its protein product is CSARAGVNTEAFF.

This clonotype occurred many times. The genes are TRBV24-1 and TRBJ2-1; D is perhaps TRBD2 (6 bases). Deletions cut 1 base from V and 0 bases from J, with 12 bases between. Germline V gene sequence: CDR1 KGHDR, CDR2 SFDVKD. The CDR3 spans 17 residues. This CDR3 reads CATSDFGPGASYNEQFF. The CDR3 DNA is TGTGCCACCAGTGATTTTGGTCCGGGAGCCTCCTACAATGAGCAGTTCTTC.

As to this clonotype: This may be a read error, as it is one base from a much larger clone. The CDR3 DNA sequence: TGTGCCAGCAGTTTATGGGAAGAGACCCAGTACTTC. Residues: CASSLWEETQYF. The chain is built from TRBV12-3 or TRBV12-4 and TRBJ2-5; no definite D call. With 2 bases removed from V and 3 bases from J, the gap between germline ends came to 4 bases. The CDR3 has 12 residues.

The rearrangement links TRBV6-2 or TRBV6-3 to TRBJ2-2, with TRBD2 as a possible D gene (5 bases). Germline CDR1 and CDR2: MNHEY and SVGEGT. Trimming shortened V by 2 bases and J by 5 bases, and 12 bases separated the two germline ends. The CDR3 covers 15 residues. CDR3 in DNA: TGTGCCAGCAGTTACCAAACCGGGGATACCGGGGAGCTGTTTTTT. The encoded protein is CASSYQTGDTGELFF.

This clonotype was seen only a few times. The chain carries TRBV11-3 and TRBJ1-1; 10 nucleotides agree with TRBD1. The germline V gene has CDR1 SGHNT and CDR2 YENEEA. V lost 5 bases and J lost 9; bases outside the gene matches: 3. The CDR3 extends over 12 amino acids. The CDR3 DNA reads TGTGCCAGCAGCGGACAGGGGGGTAAAGCTTTCTTT. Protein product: CASSGQGGKAFF.

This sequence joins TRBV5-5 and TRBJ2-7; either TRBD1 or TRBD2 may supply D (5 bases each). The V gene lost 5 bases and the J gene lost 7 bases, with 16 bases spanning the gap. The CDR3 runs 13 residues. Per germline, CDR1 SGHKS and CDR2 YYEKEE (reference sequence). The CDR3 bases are TGTGCCAGCAGACATACAGGAACGGGGGAGCAGTACTTC. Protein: CASRHTGTGEQYF.

The CDR3 sequence: CAISDKGDNEQFF. Written as DNA, the CDR3 is TGTGCCATCAGTGATAAAGGAGACAATGAGCAGTTCTTC. This chain uses TRBV10-3 with TRBJ2-1, with no clear D. The germline V gene encodes CDR1 ENHRY and CDR2 SYGVKD. V shed 3 bases and J shed 5 bases, with 8 bases lying between them. This CDR3 is 13 amino acids long.

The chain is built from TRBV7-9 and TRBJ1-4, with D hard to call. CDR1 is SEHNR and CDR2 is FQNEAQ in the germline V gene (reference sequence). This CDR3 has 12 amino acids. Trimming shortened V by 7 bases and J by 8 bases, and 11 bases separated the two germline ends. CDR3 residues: CASIELSEKLFF. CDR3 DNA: TGTGCCAGCATCGAATTGTCCGAAAAACTGTTTTTT.

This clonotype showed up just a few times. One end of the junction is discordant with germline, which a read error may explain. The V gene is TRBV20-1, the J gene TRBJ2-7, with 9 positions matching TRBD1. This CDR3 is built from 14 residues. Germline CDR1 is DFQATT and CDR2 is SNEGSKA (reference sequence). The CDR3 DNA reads TGCAGTGCTCGAGACGGGACAGGGTGGTATGAGCAGTACTTC. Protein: CSARDGTGWYEQYF.

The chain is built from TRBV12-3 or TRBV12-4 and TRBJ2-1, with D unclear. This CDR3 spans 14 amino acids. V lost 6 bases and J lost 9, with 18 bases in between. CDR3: CASSSAESVSEQFF. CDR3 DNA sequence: TGTGCCAGCAGCTCCGCAGAGTCCGTATCTGAGCAGTTCTTC.

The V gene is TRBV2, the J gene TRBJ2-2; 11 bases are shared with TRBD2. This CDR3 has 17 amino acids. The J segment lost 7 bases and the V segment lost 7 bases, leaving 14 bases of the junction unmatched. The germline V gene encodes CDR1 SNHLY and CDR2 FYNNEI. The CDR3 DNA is TGTGCCAGCACGGGAACTAGCGGGAGTCAGGCCCTCGGGGAGCTGTTTTTT. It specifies CASTGTSGSQALGELFF.

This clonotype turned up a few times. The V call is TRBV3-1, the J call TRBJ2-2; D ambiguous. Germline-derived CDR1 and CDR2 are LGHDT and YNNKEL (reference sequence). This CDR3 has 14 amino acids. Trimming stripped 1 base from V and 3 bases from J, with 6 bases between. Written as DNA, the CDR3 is TGTGCCAGCAGCCAAGTACGGGACACCGGGGAGCTGTTTTTT. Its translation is CASSQVRDTGELFF.

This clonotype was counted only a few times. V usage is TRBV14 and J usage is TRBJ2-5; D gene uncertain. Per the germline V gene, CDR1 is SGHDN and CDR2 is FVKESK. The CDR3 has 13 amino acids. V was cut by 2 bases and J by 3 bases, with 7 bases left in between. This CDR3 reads CASSQMTKETQYF. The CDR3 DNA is TGTGCCAGCAGCCAAATGACCAAAGAGACCCAGTACTTC.

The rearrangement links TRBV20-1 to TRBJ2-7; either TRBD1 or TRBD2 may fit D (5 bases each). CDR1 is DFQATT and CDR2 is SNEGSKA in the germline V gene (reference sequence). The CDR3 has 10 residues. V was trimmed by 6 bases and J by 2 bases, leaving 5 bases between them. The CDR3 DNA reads TGCAGTGCGGGGGCCTACGAGCAGTACTTC. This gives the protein CSAGAYEQYF.

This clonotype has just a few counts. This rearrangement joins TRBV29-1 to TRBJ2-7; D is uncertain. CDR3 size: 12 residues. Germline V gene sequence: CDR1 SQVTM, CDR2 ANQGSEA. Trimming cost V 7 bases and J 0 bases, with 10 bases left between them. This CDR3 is CSAYSTSYEQYF. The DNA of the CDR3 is TGCAGCGCTTACTCGACCTCCTACGAGCAGTACTTC.

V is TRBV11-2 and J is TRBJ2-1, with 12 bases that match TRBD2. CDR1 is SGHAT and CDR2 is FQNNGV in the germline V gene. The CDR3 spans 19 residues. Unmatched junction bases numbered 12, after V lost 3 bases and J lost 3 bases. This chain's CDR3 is CASSFMTSGSLALYNEQFF. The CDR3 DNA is TGTGCCAGCAGCTTCATGACTAGCGGGAGTCTGGCCCTCTACAATGAGCAGTTCTTC.